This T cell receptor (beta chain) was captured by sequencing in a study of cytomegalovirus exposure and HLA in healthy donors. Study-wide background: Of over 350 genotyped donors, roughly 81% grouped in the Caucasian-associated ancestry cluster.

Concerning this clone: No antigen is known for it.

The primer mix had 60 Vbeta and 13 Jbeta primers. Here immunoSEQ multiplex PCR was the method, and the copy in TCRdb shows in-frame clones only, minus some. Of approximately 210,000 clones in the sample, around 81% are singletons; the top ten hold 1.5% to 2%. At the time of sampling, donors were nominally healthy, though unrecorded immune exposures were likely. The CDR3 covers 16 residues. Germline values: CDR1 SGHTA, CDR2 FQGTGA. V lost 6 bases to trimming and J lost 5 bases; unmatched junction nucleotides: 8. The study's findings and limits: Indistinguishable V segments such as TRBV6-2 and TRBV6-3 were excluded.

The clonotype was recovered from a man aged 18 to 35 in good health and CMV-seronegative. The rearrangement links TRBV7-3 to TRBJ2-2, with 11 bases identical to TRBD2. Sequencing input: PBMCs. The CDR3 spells CASSFTSGSGTGELFF. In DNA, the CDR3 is TGTGCCAGCAGTTTCACTAGCGGGAGTGGTACCGGGGAGCTGTTTTTT.